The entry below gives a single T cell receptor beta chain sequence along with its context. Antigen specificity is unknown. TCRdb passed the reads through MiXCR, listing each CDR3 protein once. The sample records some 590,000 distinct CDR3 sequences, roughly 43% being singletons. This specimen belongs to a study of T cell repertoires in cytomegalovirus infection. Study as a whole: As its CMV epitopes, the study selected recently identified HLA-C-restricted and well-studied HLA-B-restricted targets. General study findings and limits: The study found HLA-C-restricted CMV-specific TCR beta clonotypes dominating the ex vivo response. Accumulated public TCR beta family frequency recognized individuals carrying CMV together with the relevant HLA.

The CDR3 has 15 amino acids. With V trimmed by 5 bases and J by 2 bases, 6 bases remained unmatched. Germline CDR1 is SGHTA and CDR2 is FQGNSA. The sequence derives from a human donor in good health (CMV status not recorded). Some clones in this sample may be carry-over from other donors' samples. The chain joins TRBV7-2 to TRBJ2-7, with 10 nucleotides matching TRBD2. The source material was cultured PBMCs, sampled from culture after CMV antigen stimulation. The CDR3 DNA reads TGTGCCAGCAGCCGGCTACTAGCGGGACCCTACGAGCAGTACTTC. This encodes CASSRLLAGPYEQYF.